This record covers a single T cell receptor (beta chain). Its target is not known. The V end lost 5 bases, the J end lost 0 bases, and 7 bases lay between the germline ends. From germline, CDR1 is MDHEN and CDR2 SYDVKM. This CDR3 comprises 13 residues. Using immunoSEQ multiplex PCR, the repertoire was profiled, and TCRdb retains in-frame clones only, with some absent. The sample has roughly 29,000 clones, 60% to 75% seen once. Time point noted: recipient sample about 28 days before transplant, after cytoreduction. This specimen belongs to a study of T cell clonotyping in hematopoietic cell transplantation. Study-wide context: Recipient samples before transplant were obtained post-cytoreduction. Overall study results and limits: No sorting was done, leaving CD4 and CD8 contributions mixed.

This specimen consisted of peripheral blood mononuclear cells, obtained before stem cell transplant. This TCR was recovered from a man over 45 with myelodysplastic syndrome. Some clones in this sample may be carry-over from other donors' samples. The genes are TRBV28 and TRBJ1-1; D gene uncertain. Here the CDR3 reads CASSNYVNTEAFF. CDR3 nucleotides: TGTGCCAGCAGTAACTACGTGAACACTGAAGCTTTCTTT.